These T cell receptor beta chains were read from a single sample in a study of blood T cell repertoires in COVID-19. Repertoires were generated with immunoSEQ multiplex PCR, while TCRdb's copy carries only in-frame clones and drops some. There are over 80,000 clones in the sample; about 89% occur only once, and 10% lies in the top ten. The source material was peripheral blood. The receptors were sampled from a man aged 50 or older with acute or convalescent COVID-19. The CDR3 runs from the conserved cysteine through the conserved F or W. D genes are given only for firm matches. Some rows mark clone size as missing; the rest say once, few, many or name a class of expanded clone.

V: TRBV7-9
J: TRBJ1-2
size: few
length: 12
D: -
CDR3: CASSQKPTGYTF
DNA: TGTGCCAGCAGCCAAAAGCCAACGGGCTACACCTTC

V: TRBV4-2
J: TRBJ2-7
size: -
length: 15
D: TRBD1
CDR3: CASSQGDTGGWEQYF
DNA: TGTGCCAGCAGCCAAGGGGACACAGGGGGGTGGGAGCAGTACTTC

V: TRBV11-3
J: TRBJ2-3
size: once
length: 13
D: -
CDR3: CASSLGQADTQYF
DNA: TGTGCCAGCAGCTTAGGGCAGGCAGATACGCAGTATTTT

V: TRBV4-2
J: TRBJ2-2
size: -
length: 15
D: TRBD2
CDR3: CASSHGGAGTGELFF
DNA: TGTGCCAGCAGCCACGGGGGGGCGGGCACCGGGGAGCTGTTTTTT

V: TRBV15
J: TRBJ2-1
size: once
length: 16
D: TRBD1
CDR3: CATSGTDYSSYNEQFF
DNA: TGTGCCACCAGCGGGACAGACTATAGCTCCTACAATGAGCAGTTCTTC

V: TRBV10-1
J: TRBJ1-2
size: -
length: 16
D: TRBD1
CDR3: CATSPGTGIDGYGYTF
DNA: TGCGCCACCTCCCCCGGGACAGGGATCGATGGTTATGGCTACACCTTC

V: TRBV5-1
J: TRBJ1-1
size: once
length: 14
D: TRBD1
CDR3: CASSWTGESTEAFF
DNA: TGCGCCAGCAGCTGGACAGGGGAGAGCACTGAAGCTTTCTTT

V: TRBV18
J: TRBJ1-1
size: -
length: 14
D: -
CDR3: CASSPGPRGTEAFF
DNA: TGTGCCAGCTCACCAGGCCCGCGGGGGACTGAAGCTTTCTTT

V: TRBV5-1
J: TRBJ2-2
size: -
length: 15
D: -
CDR3: CASSLKLVPNGELFF
DNA: TGCGCCAGCAGCTTAAAACTAGTCCCAAACGGGGAGCTGTTTTTT

V: TRBV2
J: TRBJ1-5
size: few
length: 14
D: TRBD1
CDR3: CASSTQGDNQPQHF
DNA: TGTGCCAGCAGTACACAGGGGGACAATCAGCCCCAGCATTTT

V: TRBV7-9
J: TRBJ2-1
size: few
length: 16
D: TRBD2
CDR3: CASSYRPSGGYNEQFF
DNA: TGTGCCAGCAGCTACAGGCCTAGCGGAGGGTACAATGAGCAGTTCTTC

V: TRBV10-1
J: TRBJ2-3
size: -
length: 15
D: -
CDR3: CASSEQAKLADTQYF
DNA: TGCGCCAGCAGTGAGCAGGCTAAGCTGGCAGATACGCAGTATTTT

V: TRBV5-6
J: TRBJ2-7
size: -
length: 13
D: -
CDR3: CASSLNRRGEQYF
DNA: TGTGCCAGCAGCTTGAACAGAAGGGGCGAGCAGTACTTC

V: TRBV24-1
J: TRBJ2-1
size: -
length: 16
D: -
CDR3: CATSDRTAQNYNEQFF
DNA: TGTGCCACCAGTGACCGAACGGCACAGAACTACAATGAGCAGTTCTTC

V: TRBV4-1
J: TRBJ2-7
size: medium-sized
length: 15
D: -
CDR3: CASSQDRSYSYEQYF
DNA: TGCGCCAGCAGCCAAGATCGGTCTTACTCCTACGAGCAGTACTTC

V: TRBV7-9
J: TRBJ1-3
size: -
length: 14
D: -
CDR3: CASSFGSSGNTIYF
DNA: TGTGCCAGCAGCTTCGGGAGCTCTGGAAACACCATATATTTT

V: TRBV5-1
J: TRBJ1-5
size: -
length: 15
D: TRBD1
CDR3: CASSPGTGGPQPQHF
DNA: TGCGCCAGCAGCCCGGGGACAGGGGGCCCTCAGCCCCAGCATTTT

V: TRBV5-1
J: TRBJ1-1
size: -
length: 15
D: -
CDR3: CASSLQGYFDTEAFF
DNA: TGCGCCAGCAGCTTACAGGGTTATTTTGACACTGAAGCTTTCTTT

V: TRBV19
J: TRBJ1-2
size: -
length: 14
D: -
CDR3: CASSTPGHNYGYTF
DNA: TGTGCCAGTAGTACCCCGGGACATAACTATGGCTACACCTTC

V: TRBV5-4
J: TRBJ2-5
size: -
length: 15
D: TRBD2
CDR3: CASRASGSFQETQYF
DNA: TGTGCCAGCAGGGCTAGCGGGAGTTTCCAAGAGACCCAGTACTTC

V: TRBV14
J: TRBJ2-2
size: -
length: 15
D: -
CDR3: CASSHLSGNTGELFF
DNA: TGTGCCAGCAGCCATCTTAGCGGGAACACCGGGGAGCTGTTTTTT

V: TRBV10-1
J: TRBJ2-1
size: -
length: 15
D: TRBD2
CDR3: CASSPGGGTANEQFF
DNA: TGCGCCAGCAGTCCCGGCGGGGGGACGGCCAATGAGCAGTTCTTC

V: TRBV7-2
J: TRBJ1-4
size: -
length: 15
D: -
CDR3: CASSLAGGTNEKLFF
DNA: TGTGCCAGCAGCTTAGCGGGAGGGACTAATGAAAAACTGTTTTTT

V: TRBV3-1/TRBV3-2
J: TRBJ1-2
size: -
length: 11
D: -
CDR3: CASSQGGGYTF
DNA: TGTGCCAGCAGCCAAGGAGGGGGCTACACCTTC

V: TRBV2
J: TRBJ1-1
size: -
length: 16
D: -
CDR3: CASSEQPAGLVTEAFF
DNA: TGTGCCAGCAGTGAACAGCCGGCCGGGTTGGTCACTGAAGCTTTCTTT

V: TRBV6-5
J: TRBJ2-3
size: once
length: 15
D: TRBD2
CDR3: CASRGTSGSTDTQYF
DNA: TGTGCCAGCAGGGGGACTAGCGGTAGCACAGATACGCAGTATTTT

V: TRBV7-9
J: TRBJ1-1
size: -
length: 16
D: TRBD1
CDR3: CASSAEGQSMNTEAFF
DNA: TGTGCCAGCAGTGCTGAGGGACAGTCCATGAACACTGAAGCTTTCTTT

V: TRBV5-1
J: TRBJ1-5
size: -
length: 15
D: TRBD1
CDR3: CASADRGDSNQPQHF
DNA: TGCGCCAGCGCTGACAGGGGTGATAGCAATCAGCCCCAGCATTTT

V: TRBV15
J: TRBJ2-3
size: -
length: 16
D: -
CDR3: CATSRDSSASTDTQYF
DNA: TGTGCCACCAGCAGAGATTCGAGCGCCAGCACAGATACGCAGTATTTT

V: TRBV28
J: TRBJ2-7
size: -
length: 14
D: -
CDR3: CASSFLSGSYEQYF
DNA: TGTGCCAGCAGTTTCCTTAGCGGTTCCTACGAGCAGTACTTC

V: TRBV6-5
J: TRBJ1-4
size: once
length: 15
D: TRBD1
CDR3: CASSGTGNWDEKLFF
DNA: TGTGCCAGCAGCGGGACAGGGAATTGGGATGAAAAACTGTTTTTT

V: TRBV18
J: TRBJ1-1
size: -
length: 13
D: -
CDR3: CASSRNRDTEAFF
DNA: TGTGCCAGCTCTAGAAACAGGGACACTGAAGCTTTCTTT

V: TRBV19
J: TRBJ1-1
size: -
length: 14
D: -
CDR3: CASARWGGNTEAFF
DNA: TGTGCCAGCGCACGTTGGGGGGGGAACACTGAAGCTTTCTTT

V: TRBV4-1
J: TRBJ1-5
size: -
length: 14
D: -
CDR3: CASSQGQVNQPQHF
DNA: TGCGCCAGCAGCCAAGGACAGGTAAATCAGCCCCAGCATTTT

V: TRBV11-2
J: TRBJ2-7
size: -
length: 18
D: TRBD2
CDR3: CASSLGTSGRIRSYEQYF
DNA: TGTGCCAGCAGCTTAGGGACTAGCGGGAGAATAAGGTCCTACGAGCAGTACTTC

V: TRBV23-1
J: TRBJ1-6
size: -
length: 16
D: -
CDR3: CASSPRDWSYNSPLHF
DNA: TGCGCCAGCAGCCCGCGGGACTGGTCCTATAATTCACCCCTCCACTTT

V: TRBV7-6
J: TRBJ2-7
size: few
length: 15
D: TRBD2
CDR3: CASSREASGPYEQYF
DNA: TGTGCCAGCAGCCGGGAAGCTAGCGGGCCCTACGAGCAGTACTTC

V: TRBV5-1
J: TRBJ1-1
size: -
length: 18
D: -
CDR3: CASSLGAGASLGDTEAFF
DNA: TGCGCCAGCAGCTTGGGGGCAGGGGCTTCCCTTGGGGACACTGAAGCTTTCTTT

V: TRBV7-9
J: TRBJ1-2
size: -
length: 13
D: -
CDR3: CASSLEGGYGYTF
DNA: TGTGCCAGCAGCTTAGAGGGAGGCTATGGCTACACCTTC

V: TRBV6-5
J: TRBJ2-7
size: -
length: 13
D: TRBD1
CDR3: CASSNGQGWEQYF
DNA: TGTGCCAGCAGTAACGGACAGGGGTGGGAGCAGTACTTC

V: TRBV7-3
J: TRBJ2-7
size: -
length: 13
D: -
CDR3: CASSPWSGYEQYF
DNA: TGTGCCAGCAGCCCCTGGAGCGGCTACGAGCAGTACTTC

V: TRBV7-3
J: TRBJ2-1
size: -
length: 15
D: TRBD2
CDR3: CASSLLAGGQGEQFF
DNA: TGTGCCAGCAGCTTGTTAGCGGGAGGGCAGGGCGAGCAGTTCTTC

V: TRBV18
J: TRBJ2-2
size: -
length: 15
D: TRBD2
CDR3: CASSRGRVDTGELFF
DNA: TGTGCCAGCTCACGCGGGAGAGTAGACACCGGGGAGCTGTTTTTT

V: TRBV29-1
J: TRBJ1-6
size: -
length: 13
D: -
CDR3: CSAGETPASPLHF
DNA: TGCAGCGCTGGAGAAACTCCCGCTTCACCCCTCCACTTT

V: TRBV7-9
J: TRBJ2-7
size: -
length: 14
D: -
CDR3: CASSRPMLQNEQYF
DNA: TGTGCCAGCAGCCGCCCCATGCTACAGAACGAGCAGTACTTC

V: TRBV19
J: TRBJ1-2
size: -
length: 15
D: -
CDR3: CASSIDDKTPRGYTF
DNA: TGTGCCAGTAGTATAGACGACAAGACCCCCCGTGGCTACACCTTC